The 20 T cell receptor beta chains listed next were all sequenced from one sample in a study of T cell repertoires in cytomegalovirus infection. The antigens of these receptors remain unknown. MiXCR, applied by TCRdb to the reads, yields one record per CDR3 protein. Among 650,000 to 900,000 distinct CDR3 sequences listed, almost 30% were seen once. Sequenced here: cultured CD8+ T cells from PBMCs, sampled from culture after CMV antigen stimulation. These receptor sequences come from a human donor in good health (CMV status not recorded). Some clones in this sample may be carry-over from other donors' samples.

This clonotype was found a few times. The gene calls are TRBV6-5 and TRBJ2-1, with 11 nucleotides matching TRBD2. CDR1 MNHEY and CDR2 SVGAGI come from the germline V gene. The V segment lost 4 bases and the J segment 0 bases; nucleotides outside the gene matches: 14. CDR3 length: 20 residues. The CDR3 DNA reads TGTGCCAGCAGTTCCCTTAGCGGGGGGGCCTTCTCGAGCTCCTACAATGAGCAGTTCTTC. It codes for CASSSLSGGAFSSSYNEQFF.

The V gene is TRBV12-3 or TRBV12-4, the J gene TRBJ2-3; tentatively, D is TRBD1 (6 bases). Trimming stripped 7 bases from V and 1 base from J, with 21 bases between. The CDR3 runs 17 residues. The chain's CDR3 is CASNPGTIPVGTDTQYF. The DNA of the CDR3 is TGTGCCAGCAACCCAGGGACAATCCCGGTCGGCACAGATACGCAGTATTTT.

The chain combines TRBV20-1 with TRBJ2-3; maybe TRBD2 (6 bases). The CDR3 has 15 residues. The germline V and J ends were trimmed by 5 bases and 2 bases, with 17 bases remaining between them. The germline CDR1 and CDR2 sequences are DFQATT and SNEGSKA (reference sequence). CDR3 nucleotides: TGCAGTGCTTATAATCGACTAGACCTCACAGATACGCAGTATTTT. This sequence encodes CSAYNRLDLTDTQYF.

This clonotype has only a few counts. The J gene is TRBJ1-2, the V gene TRBV6-5; a possible D gene is TRBD1 (5 bases). CDR1 and CDR2 (germline): MNHEY, SVGAGI. This CDR3 spans 14 amino acids. V lost 0 bases, J lost 4 bases, and 9 bases lay in between. CDR3 amino acids: CASSYSDSFYGYTF. The CDR3, as DNA: TGTGCCAGCAGTTACTCAGACAGCTTCTATGGCTACACCTTC.

This chain joins TRBV6-6 and TRBJ1-1; TRBD1 agrees at 8 bases. The J segment lost 4 bases and the V segment lost 0 bases, leaving 4 bases of the junction unmatched. CDR1 is MNHNY, CDR2 SVGAGI, per germline (reference sequence). The CDR3 runs 15 residues. The DNA of the CDR3 is TGTGCCAGCAGTTACTCTGGACAGGGACGCACTGAAGCTTTCTTT. Translation: CASSYSGQGRTEAFF.

The J gene is TRBJ2-2, the V gene TRBV7-6, with D unresolved. This CDR3 contains 13 residues. The V gene lost 5 bases and the J gene lost 10 bases, with 14 bases spanning the gap. Germline V gives CDR1 SGHVS, CDR2 FNYEAQ. CDR3 protein: CASSPYVGLELFF. The CDR3 DNA follows: TGTGCCAGCAGCCCTTACGTGGGTTTGGAGCTGTTTTTT. Using reference TRBV7-6 and TRBJ2-2 for the parts outside the CDR3, the full variable domain is GAGVSQSPRYKVTKRGQDVALRCDPISGHVSLYWYRQALGQGPEFLTYFNYEAQQDKSGLPNDRFSAERPEGSISTLTIQRTEQRDSAMYRCASSPYVGLELFFGEGSRLTVL.

The chain is built from TRBV6-2 or TRBV6-3 and TRBJ2-7, with 10 bases aligning to TRBD2. Germline trimming cut 3 bases from V and 7 bases from J; bases unmatched to any gene: 6. Germline V gene data show CDR1 as MNHEY and CDR2 as SVGEGT. The CDR3 is 14 residues long. CDR3 in DNA: TGTGCCAGCAGTTATGGAGCGGGGGGGCATGAGCAGTACGTC. It is translated as CASSYGAGGHEQYV.

This clonotype was detected only a few times. The chain couples TRBV7-6 to TRBJ2-1, with TRBD2 matching over 14 bases. This CDR3 has 19 amino acids. Germline CDR1 SGHVS, CDR2 FNYEAQ. V shed 2 bases, J shed 0 bases, and the junction held 6 bases outside the gene matches. The chain's CDR3 is CASSLWGLAGASSYNEQFF. The CDR3 nucleotides are TGTGCCAGCAGCTTATGGGGACTAGCGGGGGCTAGCTCCTACAATGAGCAGTTCTTC.

The chain employs TRBV6-6 and TRBJ2-3, with TRBD2 identical over 8 bases. Per germline, CDR1 MNHNY and CDR2 SVGAGI (reference sequence). With 0 bases clipped from V and 5 bases from J, the junction kept 7 bases outside the gene matches. CDR3 length: 16 residues. CDR3 protein: CASSYSPAGGGDTQYF. CDR3 bases: TGTGCCAGCAGTTACTCGCCCGCGGGGGGCGGAGATACGCAGTATTTT.

This chain joins TRBV27 and TRBJ2-1; D possibly corresponds to TRBD2 (5 bases). The CDR3 extends over 15 amino acids. The germline V gene encodes CDR1 MNHEY and CDR2 SMNVEV (reference sequence). The V and J ends lost 5 bases and 1 base respectively, with 12 bases between them. The CDR3 here is CASSLERASYNEQFF. The CDR3 DNA follows: TGTGCCAGCAGTCTAGAGAGGGCATCCTACAATGAGCAGTTCTTC.

This CDR3 is CSVVLGLAGAWNEQFF. CDR3 DNA sequence: TGCAGCGTTGTTTTGGGACTAGCGGGGGCCTGGAATGAGCAGTTCTTC. The chain links TRBV29-1 to TRBJ2-1, with 14 bases lining up with TRBD2. The CDR3 is 16 residues long. The germline V gene has CDR1 SQVTM and CDR2 ANQGSEA. Trimming took 4 bases from V and 7 from J; bases not matched to a gene: 9.

The chain has TRBV7-9 and TRBJ1-3; TRBD1 matches 7 bases. The length of the CDR3 is 16 residues. CDR1 and CDR2 from the germline V gene are SEHNR and FQNEAQ (reference sequence). The ends lost 3 bases at V and 4 bases at J; junction bases unmatched: 9. As DNA, the CDR3 is TGTGCCAGCAGCTTCATAAGACAGGGATTGGGAAACACCATATATTTT. Its translation: CASSFIRQGLGNTIYF.

This clonotype showed up many times. The rearrangement joins TRBV7-6 to TRBJ2-3; TRBD2 matches at 8 bases. The CDR3 runs 15 residues. Germline CDR1 SGHVS, CDR2 FNYEAQ. V lost 5 bases, J lost 4 bases, and 8 bases stayed unmatched. CDR3 nucleotides: TGTGCCAGCAGCGAAAGCGGGGGAACGGCAGATACGCAGTATTTT. This sequence encodes CASSESGGTADTQYF.

This clonotype was counted a few times. The chain combines TRBV28 with TRBJ1-2; TRBD1 aligns across 10 bases. V was clipped by 5 bases and J by 0 bases; unmatched bases: 3. The CDR3 totals 15 residues. In germline, CDR1 is MDHEN, CDR2 SYDVKM. For the CDR3, the DNA is TGTGCCAGCAGTCCAGACAGGGGGCCTAACTATGGCTACACCTTC. Its translation: CASSPDRGPNYGYTF.

This clonotype was seen many times. The V and J genes are TRBV7-2 and TRBJ2-5; perhaps TRBD1 as D (6 bases). Germline lookup yields CDR1 SGHTA and CDR2 FQGNSA. The CDR3 sequence is 15 residues long. Deletions cut 9 bases from V and 5 bases from J, with 22 bases between. Here the CDR3 DNA reads TGTGCCAGTAGCCTTTTCCACAGGGCAGGGGAGACCCAGTACTTC. This translates into CASSLFHRAGETQYF. Variable domain in full (rest from reference TRBV7-2 and TRBJ2-5): GAGVSQSPSNKVTEKGKDVELRCDPISGHTALYWYRQSLGQGLEFLIYFQGNSAPDKSGLPSDRFSAERTGGSVSTLTIQRTQQEDSAVYLCASSLFHRAGETQYFGPGTRLLVL.

The chain is built from TRBV28 and TRBJ2-7; possibly TRBD2 for D (6 bases). There are 13 residues in the CDR3. V was pared by 7 bases and J by 4 bases, with 14 bases between. Germline V CDR1 and CDR2: MDHEN, SYDVKM. The CDR3 spells CASTSERAYEQYV. The CDR3 region has the DNA TGTGCCAGCACCTCCGAGCGGGCTTACGAGCAGTACGTC.

This clonotype was recorded a few times. This sequence joins TRBV27 and TRBJ2-1; possibly TRBD1 for D (6 bases). There are 15 residues in the CDR3. CDR1 and CDR2 from the germline V gene are MNHEY and SMNVEV (reference sequence). V was shortened by 8 bases and J by 3 bases, with 17 bases between the two germline ends. For the CDR3, the DNA is TGTGCCAGCGCTCGTCTAGGGGGAGACTACAATGAGCAGTTCTTC. The encoded protein is CASARLGGDYNEQFF.

J is TRBJ2-3 and V is TRBV4-3, with 10 positions matching TRBD2. The CDR3 has 18 amino acids. Germline V gives CDR1 LGHNA, CDR2 YSLEER. V lost 1 base and J lost 2; bases outside the gene matches: 9. CDR3: CASSQGAGGEGVTDTQYF. The CDR3 DNA follows: TGCGCCAGCAGCCAAGGAGCGGGGGGGGAAGGGGTCACAGATACGCAGTATTTT.

This clonotype was seen just once. The rearrangement links TRBV29-1 to TRBJ2-1, with TRBD2 matching over 11 bases. V gave up 3 bases and J gave up 5 bases; unmatched junction bases: 6. CDR3 length: 15 amino acids. Germline-derived CDR1 and CDR2 are SQVTM and ANQGSEA. The CDR3 here is CSVDRTSGPNNEQFF. CDR3 bases: TGCAGCGTTGACCGGACTAGCGGGCCTAACAATGAGCAGTTCTTC.

The sample holds many counts of this clonotype. CDR3 bases: TGTGCCAGCAGAGGGGCATCGAGAGGGGAAACAGATACGCAGTATTTT. The encoded protein is CASRGASRGETDTQYF. V and J are TRBV5-4 and TRBJ2-3; TRBD1 or TRBD2 may be the D gene (5 bases each). CDR3 length: 16 amino acids. Germline loops: CDR1 SGHNT, CDR2 YYREEE (reference sequence). Trimming took 5 bases from V and 3 from J, leaving 19 bases between them.